This TCR beta chain was obtained from a study of CD8 T cells in ankylosing spondylitis. Regarding the study as a whole: Those disease-linked clones were CD8+; they were also relatively rare in peripheral blood. What seemed typical of ankylosing spondylitis blood was a TCR beta motif built from eight highly homologous variants.

TCRdb ran MiXCR on the 5' RACE reads and lists one entry per CDR3 protein. The sample contains 450,000 or so distinct CDR3 sequences, approximately 26% of which appear only once. The CDR3 extends over 11 amino acids. Trimming pared 7 bases from V and 6 bases from J, leaving 9 bases between. The germline V gene encodes CDR1 SQVTM and CDR2 ANQGSEA. This clonotype was seen many times. The antigen remains undetermined. This sequence was found in a male donor with ankylosing spondylitis. The sample taken for sequencing was blood, either unsorted or a sorted T cell fraction (not recorded which). The V call is TRBV29-1, the J call TRBJ2-2; D may correspond to TRBD1 or TRBD2 (5 bases each). The CDR3 DNA reads TGCAGCGGCCAGGGAGCCGGGGAGCTGTTTTTT. Translation: CSGQGAGELFF.